Presented here are 23 T cell receptor beta chains from one specimen sequenced in a study of vaccination and CD4 T cells after COVID-19. Documented treatment: approximately 11-day PBMC culture with coronavirus spike peptide pools or control peptides (ViraFEST assay). These receptors lack a known antigen. Sequence data for DNA of cultured CD4+ T cells were generated by the Oncomine TCR Beta short-read assay. TCRdb used MiXCR to reprocess the PCR reads, holding one entry per CDR3 protein. This sample has fewer than 20,000 distinct CDR3 sequences; approximately 65% occur once, and the top ten carry over 15%. Sequencing was carried out using CD4+ T cells from blood, cultured in vitro. The receptors here all came from a human donor who had recovered from COVID-19.

This chain links TRBV7-9 with TRBJ2-7; D is unclear. This CDR3 is built from 12 residues. V gave up 5 bases and J gave up 3 bases, with 8 bases separating them. Germline lookup yields CDR1 SEHNR and CDR2 FQNEAQ (reference sequence). Written as DNA, the CDR3 is TGTGCCAGCAGCCACCGAAACTACGAGCAGTACTTC. It specifies CASSHRNYEQYF. The full variable domain, its missing parts supplied by reference TRBV7-9 and TRBJ2-7, is DTGVSQNPRHKITKRGQNVTFRCDPISEHNRLYWYRQTLGQGPEFLTYFQNEAQLEKSRLLSDRFSAERPKGSFSTLEIQRTEQGDSAMYLCASSHRNYEQYFGPGTRLTVT.

The V and J genes are TRBV12-3 or TRBV12-4 and TRBJ2-7; a weak D match, TRBD2 (5 bases). V lost 3 bases and J lost 2, with 8 bases in between. This CDR3 region has 13 residues. CDR3 loop: CASSFGETYEQYF. The DNA for the CDR3 is TGTGCCAGCAGTTTCGGGGAGACCTACGAGCAGTACTTC.

This clonotype was counted a single time. J is TRBJ2-5 and V is TRBV7-7, with D possibly TRBD2 on 5 matching bases. The CDR3 has 14 amino acids. Per the germline V gene, CDR1 is SSHAT and CDR2 is FNYEAQ (reference sequence). Trimming shortened V by 3 bases and J by 2 bases, and 10 bases separated the two germline ends. The CDR3, as DNA: TGTGCCAGCAGCTTTTCCGGGGAACAAGAGACCCAGTACTTC. As protein: CASSFSGEQETQYF.

This clonotype was seen a handful of times. This rearrangement joins TRBV19 to TRBJ1-5; weak D call: TRBD1 (5 bases). CDR3 length equals 13 residues. Looked up from germline, CDR1 is LNHDA and CDR2 is SQIVND (reference sequence). V was clipped by 3 bases and J by 7 bases, with 10 bases between them. DNA for the CDR3: TGTGCCAGTAGTATGGGGTGGGGCCAGCCCCAGCATTTT. Translation: CASSMGWGQPQHF.

The J gene is TRBJ1-6, the V gene TRBV20-1; D call uncertain. Germline CDR1 and CDR2: DFQATT and SNEGSKA (reference sequence). V was clipped by 6 bases and J by 8 bases, with 14 bases between them. The CDR3 covers 13 residues. The CDR3 sequence: CSAMPSWDSPLHF. As DNA, the CDR3 is TGCAGTGCAATGCCATCGTGGGATTCACCCCTCCACTTT.

This sequence joins TRBV7-3 and TRBJ2-6; D not certain. V shed 5 bases and J shed 0 bases, with 8 bases lying between them. Germline values: CDR1 SGHTA, CDR2 FQGTGA. There are 15 residues in the CDR3. The CDR3 bases are TGTGCCAGCAGCAACCACCACTCTGGGGCCAACGTCCTGACTTTC. Its translation: CASSNHHSGANVLTF.

CDR3 in DNA: TGTGCCAGCGGAGGGGACAGGGGCACGACTAGACCCACCATAGCCAAAAACATTCAGTACTTC. Its translation: CASGGDRGTTRPTIAKNIQYF. The chain employs TRBV27 and TRBJ2-4; TRBD1 aligns across 10 bases. This CDR3 is built from 21 residues. With V trimmed by 8 bases and J by 0 bases, 22 bases remained unmatched. Germline V gene lookup returns CDR1 MNHEY and CDR2 SMNVEV (reference sequence).

The chain recombines TRBV7-2 with TRBJ1-1; possibly TRBD1 for D (5 bases). Trimming removed 6 bases at V and 8 bases at J, with 16 bases between. CDR1 is SGHTA and CDR2 is FQGNSA in the germline V gene. The CDR3 contains 13 residues. DNA for the CDR3: TGTGCCAGCAGTACGCGATCAGGGAGAGAAGCTTTCTTT. Encoded protein: CASSTRSGREAFF.

This clonotype was seen only once. V is TRBV21-1 and J is TRBJ1-2. TRBV21-1 is marked as a pseudogene. This CDR3 contains 14 residues. CDR3 region: CASSTGLVNYGYTF. The CDR3 DNA is TGTGCCAGCAGCACAGGGCTAGTTAACTATGGCTACACCTTC.

The chain recombines TRBV7-9 with TRBJ2-1; 8 nucleotides line up with TRBD2. CDR1 and CDR2 from the germline V gene are SEHNR and FQNEAQ (reference sequence). This CDR3 is built from 17 residues. The junction had 16 bases not matched to a gene; V was cut back by 4 bases and J by 8 bases. The CDR3 protein is CASSSDLAGGSSDEQFF. The CDR3 region has the DNA TGTGCCAGCAGCTCAGACCTGGCGGGAGGATCTTCGGATGAGCAGTTCTTC.

The chain has TRBV2 and TRBJ1-5; 9 bases align to TRBD1. This CDR3 has 17 residues. The germline V gene encodes CDR1 SNHLY and CDR2 FYNNEI. J was trimmed by 4 bases and V by 2 bases; bases with no gene match: 9. The CDR3 loop reads CASSERDRALFNQPQHF. The CDR3 nucleotides are TGTGCCAGCAGTGAAAGGGACAGGGCCCTCTTTAATCAGCCCCAGCATTTT.

This rearrangement joins TRBV6-2 or TRBV6-3 to TRBJ2-5; TRBD2 is a possible D gene (5 bases). V shed 4 bases and J shed 5 bases, with 17 bases lying between them. The CDR3 has 15 amino acids. Germline V gene lookup returns CDR1 MNHEY and CDR2 SVGEGT. CDR3 residues: CASSSLGPRLETQYF. For the CDR3, the DNA is TGTGCCAGCAGTTCACTAGGCCCGCGCTTGGAGACCCAGTACTTC.

The chain uses TRBV5-4 and TRBJ2-5, with D possibly being TRBD1 or TRBD2 (6 bases each). Germline V lookup: CDR1 SGHNT, CDR2 YYREEE (reference sequence). Trimming left V 3 bases short and J 5 bases short, with 20 bases between. This CDR3 is built from 16 residues. The CDR3 loop reads CASSYTTGTGGETQYF. The CDR3 region has the DNA TGTGCCAGCAGCTACACCACCGGGACTGGGGGCGAGACCCAGTACTTC.

This clonotype was recorded only once. The chain carries TRBV6-5 and TRBJ1-1; D is undetermined. Germline V lookup: CDR1 MNHEY, CDR2 SVGAGI. This CDR3 contains 13 residues. Trimming left V 2 bases short and J 4 bases short, with 8 bases between. In DNA, the CDR3 is TGTGCCAGCAGTTACCCACAAGGCACTGAAGCTTTCTTT. Translating it yields CASSYPQGTEAFF.

This clonotype was detected only a few times. This chain joins TRBV11-2 and TRBJ1-1; 9 bases are shared with TRBD1. CDR3 length: 13 amino acids. V was clipped by 5 bases and J by 11 bases; unmatched bases: 9. CDR1 and CDR2 from the germline V gene are SGHAT and FQNNGV. This chain's CDR3 is CASSRQGGQGAFF. The CDR3 DNA sequence: TGTGCCAGCAGCCGGCAAGGAGGACAGGGGGCTTTCTTT.

This clonotype was counted between two and nine times. This rearrangement joins TRBV6-1 to TRBJ1-5; TRBD1 is a possible D gene (6 bases). With 7 bases removed from V and 7 bases from J, the gap between germline ends came to 20 bases. Germline V lookup: CDR1 MNHNS, CDR2 SASEGT. The CDR3 loop spans 15 amino acids. The CDR3 reads CASMVDSLIAQPQHF. In DNA form, the CDR3 reads TGTGCCAGCATGGTGGACAGCCTTATAGCCCAGCCCCAGCATTTT.

The chain joins TRBV28 to TRBJ2-3; TRBD2 matches 13 bases. The CDR3 covers 15 residues. With V trimmed by 5 bases and J by 7 bases, 6 bases remained unmatched. Germline CDR1 MDHEN, CDR2 SYDVKM. In DNA, the CDR3 is TGTGCCAGCAGTCTCACACTAGCGGGGGGGCATACGCAGTATTTT. Translated, it gives CASSLTLAGGHTQYF.

The gene calls are TRBV7-2 and TRBJ2-5; D gene ambiguous. The V end was cut by 5 bases, the J end by 3 bases, with 13 bases between. CDR1 is SGHTA, CDR2 FQGNSA, per germline. The CDR3 spans 14 residues. The CDR3 loop reads CASSTPVSKETQYF. The CDR3 DNA is TGTGCCAGCAGCACCCCCGTGTCCAAAGAGACCCAGTACTTC.

The V call is TRBV11-2, the J call TRBJ2-7, with D possibly matching TRBD2 (5 bases). V was cut by 5 bases and J by 4 bases, with 12 bases left in between. CDR3 length equals 13 residues. The germline gives CDR1 SGHAT, CDR2 FQNNGV. CDR3 region: CASSQPGVYEQYF. The CDR3 coding sequence is TGTGCCAGCAGCCAACCCGGGGTGTACGAGCAGTACTTC.

The chain uses TRBV6-2 or TRBV6-3 and TRBJ2-3, with 15 bases identical to TRBD2. The junction had 1 base not matched to a gene; V was cut back by 8 bases and J by 4 bases. The CDR3 extends over 14 amino acids. In germline, CDR1 is MNHEY, CDR2 SVGEGT. The DNA of the CDR3 is TGTGCCAGCGGACTAGCGGGAGGGCCAGATACGCAGTATTTT. This gives the protein CASGLAGGPDTQYF.

This clonotype has just one count. DNA of the CDR3: TGTGCCAGCAGTAAGCCAGGGAAAGTCGGCCAGGGTAATTCACCCCTCCACTTT. Translated, it gives CASSKPGKVGQGNSPLHF. The genes are TRBV6-1 and TRBJ1-6; D may be TRBD1 (5 bases). V lost 5 bases and J 6 bases, leaving 23 bases between the germline ends. The CDR3 runs 18 residues. The germline gives CDR1 MNHNS, CDR2 SASEGT.

The chain couples TRBV24-1 to TRBJ2-2, with 10 bases matching TRBD2. This CDR3 region has 16 residues. J gave up 9 bases and V 4 bases, and 10 bases lay outside the gene matches. CDR1 is KGHDR and CDR2 is SFDVKD in the germline V gene. The CDR3 region has the DNA TGTGCCACCAGTGAACCTCTAGCGGGAGTACACCGGGAGCTGTTTTTT. It codes for CATSEPLAGVHRELFF.

This chain uses TRBV6-5 with TRBJ2-1; a possible D gene is TRBD2 (6 bases). The CDR3 is made up of 15 amino acids. Trimming shortened V by 0 bases and J by 6 bases, and 12 bases separated the two germline ends. CDR1 and CDR2 from the germline V gene are MNHEY and SVGAGI. The chain's CDR3 is CASSYSASARNEQFF. The CDR3 coding sequence is TGTGCCAGCAGTTACTCGGCTAGCGCGCGCAATGAGCAGTTCTTC.